A selection of T cell receptor beta chains follows, all from one sample in a study of blood T cell repertoires in COVID-19. Generated by immunoSEQ multiplex PCR, the TCRdb table keeps only in-frame clones and is missing some. Here the sample spans 55,000 to 70,000 clones, 60% to 85% being singletons. Material: peripheral blood. The receptors originated from a human donor in a cohort sampled during active COVID-19. The CDR3 runs from the conserved cysteine through the conserved F or W. The order of the fields is J gene, V gene, clone size, D gene, CDR3 DNA, CDR3 protein. D genes are given only for firm matches. Clone size is stated in some rows and not others, as once, few, many or a class when expanded.

>TRBJ2-7|TRBV29-1|-|TRBD2
TGCAGCGTTGAAGAAGGGAGGGACGAGCAGTACTTC
CSVEEGRDEQYF
>TRBJ2-2|TRBV7-2|-|-
TGTGCCAGCAGCTTAGGCGCCCCAGGCACCGGGGAGCTGTTTTTT
CASSLGAPGTGELFF
>TRBJ1-2|TRBV21-1|-|-
TGTGCCAGCAGCAAATGTGACGGGAACTATGGCTACACCTTC
CASSKCDGNYGYTF
>TRBJ1-2|TRBV7-9|few|TRBD1
TGTGCCAGCAGCCACAACACCGGGACAGCTTTAGGCTACACCTTC
CASSHNTGTALGYTF
>TRBJ2-1|TRBV11-3|-|TRBD1
TGTGCCAGCAGCACTGGGACAGGGGGCTACAATGAGCAGTTCTTC
CASSTGTGGYNEQFF
>TRBJ2-3|TRBV4-1|-|-
TGCGCCAGCAGCCAAGATCGTCCCCTCGGGGATACGCAGTATTTT
CASSQDRPLGDTQYF
>TRBJ2-1|TRBV7-8|-|TRBD1
TGTGCCAGCAGCTTAGAAGACGGGACAGTCTCAGACAATGAGCAGTTCTTC
CASSLEDGTVSDNEQFF
>TRBJ2-1|TRBV4-3|many|TRBD1
TGCGCCAGCACCGAGTCGTGGACAGGGGCTAGTGAGCAGTTCTTC
CASTESWTGASEQFF
>TRBJ1-2|TRBV3-1/TRBV3-2|-|-
TGTGCCAGCAGCCCCCAGAATGGACAGCATGGCTACACCTTC
CASSPQNGQHGYTF
>TRBJ1-1|TRBV28|-|-
TGTGCCAGCAGTTGGGACTCTCGAACTGAAGCTTTCTTT
CASSWDSRTEAFF
>TRBJ2-2|TRBV11-3|-|TRBD1
TGTGCCAGCAGCTTAGATTTTATTGGCGCCGGACAGGGGGCCGGGGAGCTGTTTTTT
CASSLDFIGAGQGAGELFF
>TRBJ1-6|TRBV29-1|-|-
TGCAGCGCAAGGACAGATACCTATAATTCACCCCTCCACTTT
CSARTDTYNSPLHF
>TRBJ2-2|TRBV7-9|few|-
TGTGCCAGCAGCTTAGCGTCAGGGAAGTCCGGGGAGCTGTTTTTT
CASSLASGKSGELFF
>TRBJ2-7|TRBV7-9|-|TRBD1
TGTGCCAGCAGCCCCAACAGGGGGTCCTACGAGCAGTACTTC
CASSPNRGSYEQYF
>TRBJ1-5|TRBV18|-|TRBD1
TGTGCCAGCTCAAAATTCGGGACAGGCAACAATCAGCCCCAGCATTTT
CASSKFGTGNNQPQHF
>TRBJ2-2|TRBV5-1|-|-
TGCGCCAGCAGCCCTGGCCGGGACACACCGAACACCGGGGAGCTGTTTTTT
CASSPGRDTPNTGELFF
>TRBJ2-7|TRBV7-2|-|TRBD2
TGTGCCAGCAGCCCGGGGGGTAGCGGAACCTACGAGCAGTACTTC
CASSPGGSGTYEQYF
>TRBJ2-2|TRBV12-3/TRBV12-4|-|-
TGTGCCAGTACTTCGAACGCAATCGGGGAGCTGTTTTTT
CASTSNAIGELFF
>TRBJ2-2|TRBV11-2|-|-
TGTGCCAGCAGCCCACAGATTACGGGGGAGCTGTTTTTT
CASSPQITGELFF
>TRBJ1-1|TRBV9|few|TRBD1
TGTGCCAGCAGCGTAGATGACAGGGCTAACACTGAAGCTTTCTTT
CASSVDDRANTEAFF
>TRBJ2-2|TRBV6-2/TRBV6-3|-|TRBD1
TGTGCCAGCAGTTCCTTCGGGACAGGGGTCGGCGGGGAGCTGTTTTTT
CASSSFGTGVGGELFF
>TRBJ2-7|TRBV28|-|TRBD1
TGTGCCAGCAGAAACCAACCGGGACAGGGGGCCTACGAGCAGTACTTC
CASRNQPGQGAYEQYF
>TRBJ2-7|TRBV19|-|TRBD2
TGTGCCAGTAGACCCGGACTAGCGGGAGGGCCCTCCTACGAGCAGTACTTC
CASRPGLAGGPSYEQYF
>TRBJ2-2|TRBV6-7|-|TRBD1
TGTGCCAGCAGTTACTACCCCAGGGACAGGCCCGGCGGGGAGCTGTTTTTT
CASSYYPRDRPGGELFF
>TRBJ2-5|TRBV18|-|-
TGTGCCAGCTCACCACTCAGGGAGACCCAGTACTTC
CASSPLRETQYF
>TRBJ2-7|TRBV7-2|-|-
TGTGCCAGCACACCAGGGGGCGGGGGAAGCTCCTACGAGCAGTACTTC
CASTPGGGGSSYEQYF
>TRBJ2-2|TRBV7-9|few|-
TGTGCCAGCAGCTTAGTCACAGGGAACACCGGGGAGCTGTTTTTT
CASSLVTGNTGELFF
>TRBJ1-1|TRBV29-1|-|-
TGCAGCGTTGAAGATAGTCCCTACACTGAAGCTTTCTTT
CSVEDSPYTEAFF
>TRBJ1-2|TRBV28|-|TRBD1
TGTGCCAGCACCATCGAGGGGGCGCGTAGTGGCTACACCTTC
CASTIEGARSGYTF
>TRBJ2-6|TRBV13|-|-
TGTGCCAGCAGCCAAGGACTGACCTCTGGGGCCAACGTCCTGACTTTC
CASSQGLTSGANVLTF
>TRBJ2-1|TRBV7-2|-|TRBD1
TGTGCCAGCAGTAAGGAGGGGACAGGGGCTCCGGGAGGTACAAATGAGCAGTTCTTC
CASSKEGTGAPGGTNEQFF
>TRBJ2-3|TRBV1|-|-
TGCACCAGCAGCCAAGTCCCCCGTAGCACAGATACGCAGTATTTT
CTSSQVPRSTDTQYF
>TRBJ2-2|TRBV18|-|-
TGTGCCAGCTCACGTCCCGGGTCAAGGGGCGAAGGCGGGGAGCTGTTTTTT
CASSRPGSRGEGGELFF
>TRBJ2-7|TRBV3-1/TRBV3-2|once|TRBD2
TGTGCCAGCAGCCAAGATGGGGAAGGCGGGGGGGCCCTGGGCGAGCAGTACTTC
CASSQDGEGGGALGEQYF
>TRBJ2-3|TRBV3-1/TRBV3-2|-|-
TGTGCCAGCAGCCAAGAATTCACCCCCTTGCGAACAGATACGCAGTATTTT
CASSQEFTPLRTDTQYF
>TRBJ2-3|TRBV11-3|-|-
TGTGCCAGCAGCCCAGGAGGGCGGGCAGATACGCAGTATTTT
CASSPGGRADTQYF
>TRBJ1-1|TRBV5-4|-|-
TGTGCCAGCAGCTTGGCGTCGAACACTGAAGCTTTCTTT
CASSLASNTEAFF
>TRBJ2-3|TRBV5-1|-|TRBD1
TGCGCCAGCACCCCCAGGCAGGGGGCAGGAGATACGCAGTATTTT
CASTPRQGAGDTQYF
>TRBJ2-7|TRBV5-4|-|TRBD1
TGTGCCAGCAGCTTGGCCACCGACAGGGTAGCCGAGCAGTACTTC
CASSLATDRVAEQYF
>TRBJ1-2|TRBV28|-|-
TGTGCCAGCAGCCCAAACTATGGCTACACCTTC
CASSPNYGYTF
>TRBJ2-3|TRBV4-1|-|-
TGCGCCAGCAGCGCCCAGGATACAAGCACAGATACGCAGTATTTT
CASSAQDTSTDTQYF
>TRBJ1-5|TRBV6-1|-|-
TGTGCCAGCAGTGATGGAGTTCAGCCCCAGCATTTT
CASSDGVQPQHF